This TCR beta chain was identified during a study of somatic mutations in cytotoxic T cells in rheumatoid arthritis. Findings and limits, study-wide: Compared with age-matched healthy controls, rheumatoid arthritis patients did not differ significantly in CD8+ T-cell clonality. With advancing age, CD8+ clonality climbed in rheumatoid arthritis patients but did not rise in healthy controls.

Comment on this clone: Its matching antigen is unknown.

In the original workflow: Matches to published virus-specific TCRB sequences were rare among patient CD8+ clones larger than 1%. The protocol was immunoSEQ multiplex PCR, while the TCRdb copy is restricted to in-frame clones and leaves out a portion. V and J calls plus clone size are reproduced from that table; the DNA served to infer D and trimming. The sample includes about 15,000 clones, less than 85% seen only once; the top ten take more than 13%. This TCR derives from an adult with rheumatoid arthritis. Input material: CD8+ T cells sorted from blood.

The CDR3 DNA follows: TGTGCCTGGGAGAGGGATACGAACACTGAAGCTTTCTTT. It translates to CAWERDTNTEAFF. J is TRBJ1-1 and V is TRBV30; D unclear. Looked up from germline, CDR1 is GTSNPN and CDR2 is SVGIG (reference sequence). V lost 5 bases and J 1 base, leaving 11 bases between the germline ends. This CDR3 has 13 residues.